This record covers a single T cell receptor (beta chain). Its antigen is not known. The sample originates from a study of OX40 agonist ivuxolimab in advanced cancers. Study-level information: From 23 to 79 years was the age range, with a mean of around 54 years, and about 83% were male. The study, taken as a whole, reports: Patients with a partial response at 0.1-3.0 mg/kg had among the lowest clonal expansion.

Sequencing used immunoSEQ multiplex PCR; TCRdb keeps in-frame clones, though not all of them. The data hold about 36,000 clones, with around 90% observed a single time. V gave up 6 bases and J gave up 0 bases; unmatched junction bases: 10. In germline, CDR1 is MDHEN, CDR2 SYDVKM. CDR3 size: 17 residues. This chain connects TRBV28 to TRBJ2-2, with 7 bases matching TRBD1. The sample here was CD4+ or CD8+ T cells sorted from blood, taken in a trial of the OX40 agonist ivuxolimab. This sequence originates from an adult with an advanced solid tumor such as melanoma, head and neck, liver or kidney cancer. DNA of the CDR3: TGTGCCAGCAGCAGGACAGGTCTCAACCCGAACACCGGGGAGCTGTTTTTT. It is translated as CASSRTGLNPNTGELFF.